This is a list of T cell receptor beta chains from one sample in a study of beta chain features in type 1 diabetes. Profiled with immunoSEQ multiplex PCR; TCRdb holds only in-frame clones, not every one. Of 300,000 to 350,000 clones listed, around an eighth are singletons. The sequencing sample was made of naive CD4+ T cells from blood. These receptors came from a woman under 30 with type 1 diabetes. Each CDR3 is given with its conserved first and last residue. D genes are given only for firm matches. Clone sizes are given selectively: once, few, many, or a class where the clone is expanded.

j_gene	v_gene	abundance	d_gene	CDR3nt	CDR3aa
TRBJ1-2	TRBV5-1	few	NA	TGCGCCAGCAGCAGCAACAGCTATGGCTACACCTTC	CASSSNSYGYTF
TRBJ2-2	TRBV11-2	NA	TRBD2	TGTGCCAGCAGCCCCAGGACTAGCGGGAACACCGGGGAGCTGTTTTTT	CASSPRTSGNTGELFF
TRBJ2-1	TRBV27	few	NA	TGTGCCAGCAGCCCCGTATGGCCCCCAACCTACAATGAGCAGTTCTTC	CASSPVWPPTYNEQFF
TRBJ2-5	TRBV2	NA	NA	TGTGCCAGCAGTCCACCTTTGGGACTTCCAGGCCACGAGACCCAGTACTTC	CASSPPLGLPGHETQYF
TRBJ2-1	TRBV7-2	once	TRBD2	TGTGCCAGCAGCTCCTTATCCGGGACTAGGTACAATGAGCAGTTCTTC	CASSSLSGTRYNEQFF
TRBJ2-2	TRBV7-8	NA	TRBD2	TGTGCCAGCAGCTCAACTAGCGCCGGGGAGCTGTTTTTT	CASSSTSAGELFF
TRBJ2-6	TRBV10-3	few	NA	TGTGCCATCAGTGAGTCCCAGGGGACTGGGGCCAACGTCCTGACTTTC	CAISESQGTGANVLTF
TRBJ2-7	TRBV5-1	NA	TRBD2	TGCGCCAGCAGCCTTACTAGCGGATCCTCCTACGAGCAGTACTTC	CASSLTSGSSYEQYF
TRBJ2-7	TRBV9	NA	NA	TGTGCCAGCAGTCACCAAGCGGAGGGGTCCTACGAGCAGTACTTC	CASSHQAEGSYEQYF
TRBJ2-7	TRBV13	few	NA	TGTGCCAGCAGCTCCACCCTAGGACCGAGCAGGGACTTC	CASSSTLGPSRDF
TRBJ2-3	TRBV5-1	few	TRBD2	TGCGCCAGCAGCTTGAGGTCTAGCGGGAGATCAGATACGCAGTATTTT	CASSLRSSGRSDTQYF
TRBJ2-2	TRBV19	NA	TRBD2	TGTGCCAGTAGTGTCGGACTAGCGGGAGTGCCCGGGGAGCTGTTTTTT	CASSVGLAGVPGELFF
TRBJ1-1	TRBV29-1	NA	TRBD1	TGCAGCGTGGTCAGGGGGGTTAGCCAGGCAGCTTTCTTT	CSVVRGVSQAAFF
TRBJ2-7	TRBV18	NA	NA	TGTGCCAGCTCCTACCTTAGACAGGGAGGTTCCTACGAGCAGTACTTC	CASSYLRQGGSYEQYF
TRBJ1-2	TRBV11-3	NA	NA	TGTGCCAGCAGCCCAAAGGGGGATCCTTATGGCTACACCTTC	CASSPKGDPYGYTF
TRBJ2-1	TRBV5-1	NA	NA	TGCGCCAGCAGCTTGGCCCTAGCTCGGTCCAATGAGCAGTTCTTC	CASSLALARSNEQFF
TRBJ1-1	TRBV15	few	NA	TGTGCCACCAGCAGAGATGGGGGGGCCATGAACACTGAAGCTTTCTTT	CATSRDGGAMNTEAFF
TRBJ2-3	TRBV29-1	few	NA	TGCAGCGCCCGCGATGCCCAGGGTTTTCCAGATACGCAGTATTTT	CSARDAQGFPDTQYF
TRBJ2-1	TRBV9	NA	TRBD2	TGTGCCAGCAGCGTCACTAGCGGGTCCTACAATGAGCAGTTCTTC	CASSVTSGSYNEQFF
TRBJ2-3	TRBV11-3	few	NA	TGTGCCAGCACCCCGGGGGACAGCACAGATACGCAGTATTTT	CASTPGDSTDTQYF
TRBJ2-2	TRBV6-5	NA	NA	TGTGCCAGCAGGCCTAGACTAGGCGGCACCGGGGAGCTGTTTTTT	CASRPRLGGTGELFF
TRBJ1-1	TRBV9	few	NA	TGTGCCAGCAGCGTGGACAGCCGGAACACTGAAGCTTTCTTT	CASSVDSRNTEAFF
TRBJ2-5	TRBV15	few	NA	TGTGCCACCAGCAGAGATAGGCAGGGATCCCACGCCGAGACCCAGTACTTC	CATSRDRQGSHAETQYF
TRBJ2-5	TRBV27	NA	TRBD1	TGTGCCAGCAGCGGGGACAGGCATCAAGAGACCCAGTACTTC	CASSGDRHQETQYF
TRBJ2-1	TRBV5-4	NA	NA	TGTGCCAGCAGCTTGGCTTACTCCTACAATGAGCAGTTCTTC	CASSLAYSYNEQFF
TRBJ2-3	TRBV2	few	NA	TGTGCCAGCTCGGACTTCGCCACAGATACGCAGTATTTT	CASSDFATDTQYF
TRBJ2-5	TRBV7-2	NA	TRBD1	TGTGCCAGCAGCCCTAGACAGGGCCAAGAGACCCAGTACTTC	CASSPRQGQETQYF
TRBJ2-5	TRBV30	NA	NA	TGTGCCTTGGGCGGGGAGACCCAGTACTTC	CALGGETQYF
TRBJ2-3	TRBV9	few	NA	TGTGCCAGCAGCGTAATAGCGTTGGGCACAGATACGCAGTATTTT	CASSVIALGTDTQYF
TRBJ2-1	TRBV5-4	few	NA	TGTGCCAGCAGCTTGGGGGTAGCGGTGGCGCTTTCCTACAATGAGCAGTTCTTC	CASSLGVAVALSYNEQFF
TRBJ2-5	TRBV29-1	few	TRBD2	TGCAGCGTTGATTCCAGCGGGAGTAGAGAGACCCAGTACTTC	CSVDSSGSRETQYF
TRBJ2-3	TRBV28	few	NA	TGTGCCAGCAGTGCAGTCACAGATACGCAGTATTTT	CASSAVTDTQYF
TRBJ2-5	TRBV11-3	NA	NA	TGTGCCAGCAGCCCCCGGGACGGGAGCCAAGAGACCCAGTACTTC	CASSPRDGSQETQYF